Presented here are 2 T cell receptor beta chains from one specimen sequenced in a study of blood T cell repertoires in COVID-19. Using immunoSEQ multiplex PCR, the repertoire was profiled, and TCRdb retains in-frame clones only, with some absent. The profile shows roughly 260,000 clones, around 82% of them singletons. The sample consisted of peripheral blood. The receptors shown here come from a woman younger than 35 with acute or convalescent COVID-19.

This clone was found a few times. The chain combines TRBV5-4 with TRBJ2-3, with 12 bases identical to TRBD2. After removal of 7 bases from V and 3 bases from J, the junction contained 0 bases not matched to a gene. This CDR3 has 13 amino acids. From germline, CDR1 is SGHNT and CDR2 YYREEE (reference sequence). The CDR3 DNA follows: TGTGCCAGCCTAGCGGGAGGGACAGATACGCAGTATTTT. Its translation: CASLAGGTDTQYF.

The CDR3 coding sequence is TGTGCCAGCAGTAGACAGGCCACCACAGATACGCAGTATTTT. This sequence encodes CASSRQATTDTQYF. The chain uses TRBV2 and TRBJ2-3; D is perhaps TRBD1 (6 bases). This CDR3 region has 14 residues. V was cut by 5 bases and J by 2 bases, with 11 bases left in between. Looked up from germline, CDR1 is SNHLY and CDR2 is FYNNEI.